Listed here are 21 T cell receptor beta chains from one sample, sequenced in a study of early T cells in non-severe SARS-CoV-2 infection. TCRdb analysed the 5' RACE reads with MiXCR anew, one entry per CDR3 protein. The table lists around 53,000 distinct CDR3 sequences, 7% to 9% of them singletons. Material for sequencing was whole blood. These receptors were taken from an adult who was a healthcare worker with PCR-confirmed SARS-CoV-2 infection or an uninfected control (not recorded which).

This clonotype was counted a few times. The V and J genes are TRBV12-3 or TRBV12-4 and TRBJ1-6, with a weak D call TRBD1 (5 bases). Deletions cut 3 bases from V and 9 bases from J, with 15 bases between. The CDR3 has 15 residues. The chain's CDR3 is CASSFKGPLFSPLHF. The CDR3 DNA reads as TGTGCCAGCAGTTTCAAGGGACCGCTTTTTTCACCCCTCCACTTT.

The table lists this clonotype with many counts. The rearrangement links TRBV29-1 to TRBJ2-1; D gene unclear. Per germline, CDR1 SQVTM and CDR2 ANQGSEA. The CDR3 has 12 residues. V was pared by 3 bases and J by 2 bases, with 5 bases between. The CDR3 loop is CSVEVAYNEQFF. Here the CDR3 DNA reads TGCAGCGTTGAGGTTGCCTACAATGAGCAGTTCTTC.

The chain combines TRBV6-5 with TRBJ1-2; D possibly corresponds to TRBD1 (5 bases). The CDR3 runs 13 residues. The germline V and J ends were trimmed by 3 bases and 5 bases, with 10 bases remaining between them. The germline V gene has CDR1 MNHEY and CDR2 SVGAGI. This CDR3 is CASSYRQGYGYTF. The CDR3 nucleotides are TGTGCCAGCAGTTATCGGCAGGGTTATGGCTACACCTTC.

In its sample, this clonotype was seen many times. The chain has TRBV2 and TRBJ2-7; TRBD2 might be the D (6 bases). The CDR3 extends over 11 amino acids. Trimming removed 5 bases from V and 5 bases from J, with 7 bases in between. The germline V gene encodes CDR1 SNHLY and CDR2 FYNNEI. In DNA, the CDR3 is TGTGCCAGCAGTCAGCGGGACGAGCAGTACTTC. Translating gives CASSQRDEQYF. The full variable domain, completed using reference TRBV2 and TRBJ2-7, is EPEVTQTPSHQVTQMGQEVILRCVPISNHLYFYWYRQILGQKVEFLVSFYNNEISEKSEIFDDQFSVERPDGSNFTLKIRSTKLEDSAMYFCASSQRDEQYFGPGTRLTVT.

V is TRBV7-2 and J is TRBJ1-2, with 9 bases lining up with TRBD1. CDR3 length equals 14 residues. Per the germline V gene, CDR1 is SGHTA and CDR2 is FQGNSA. The V segment lost 4 bases and the J segment 8 bases; nucleotides outside the gene matches: 8. Here the CDR3 reads CASSSHRDRDGYTF. CDR3 nucleotides: TGTGCCAGCAGCTCACACCGGGACAGGGACGGCTACACCTTC.

This clonotype has a handful of counts. J is TRBJ2-7 and V is TRBV7-9; no clear D. The V end lost 5 bases, the J end lost 1 base, and 6 bases lay between the germline ends. The CDR3 has 12 residues. Germline assignment: CDR1 SEHNR and CDR2 FQNEAQ (reference sequence). The CDR3 loop reads CASSAGSYEQYF. The CDR3 nucleotides read TGTGCCAGCAGCGCAGGATCCTACGAGCAGTACTTC.

This clonotype appeared many times. The chain recombines TRBV5-1 with TRBJ2-3, with 7 bases matching TRBD2. Germline CDR1 reads SGHRS; CDR2 reads YFSETQ. V lost 1 base, J lost 4 bases, and 3 bases stayed unmatched. The CDR3 has 14 residues. The CDR3 nucleotides are TGCGCCAGCAGCTTGTTTGGGGGGGCAGATACGCAGTATTTT. Residues: CASSLFGGADTQYF.

This clonotype appeared a few times. The chain couples TRBV5-6 to TRBJ2-3; D perhaps matches TRBD2 (5 bases). Germline CDR1 SGHDT, CDR2 YYEEEE. This CDR3 comprises 15 residues. V was shortened by 1 base and J by 7 bases, with 16 bases between the two germline ends. The CDR3 DNA reads as TGTGCCAGCAGCTTGAACGGACTTCTAGGAAATACGCAGTATTTT. It specifies CASSLNGLLGNTQYF.

This clonotype was seen many times. This chain joins TRBV29-1 and TRBJ2-2; D call uncertain. CDR3 length: 12 amino acids. Germline V lookup: CDR1 SQVTM, CDR2 ANQGSEA. V dropped 6 bases and J dropped 6 bases, with 11 bases sitting between them. CDR3 protein: CSVRDWSGELFF. The CDR3 bases are TGCAGCGTAAGGGATTGGTCCGGGGAGCTGTTTTTT.

In its sample, this clonotype was seen many times. The gene calls are TRBV3-1 and TRBJ2-3; unclear D gene. The germline V gene encodes CDR1 LGHDT and CDR2 YNNKEL (reference sequence). The CDR3 totals 14 residues. V dropped 5 bases and J dropped 2 bases, with 11 bases sitting between them. The DNA of the CDR3 is TGTGCCAGCAGCGCCCTCCCGGCCACAGATACGCAGTATTTT. Translation: CASSALPATDTQYF.

The table lists this clonotype with many counts. One end of the junction fails to match germline, which may point to a read error. The V and J genes are TRBV10-3 and TRBJ2-1; 8 nucleotides line up with TRBD1. The CDR3 covers 14 residues. Germline lookup yields CDR1 ENHRY and CDR2 SYGVKD. The CDR3 region is CATSYSGQGEELSF. CDR3 DNA sequence: TGTGCCACTAGCTATTCTGGACAGGGTGAGGAGTTATCCTTC.

V usage is TRBV5-8 and J usage is TRBJ2-7, with D perhaps matching TRBD1 (6 bases). Between the trimmed V and J ends, which lost 4 bases and 0 bases, there was a span of 8 bases. The CDR3 sequence is 13 residues long. CDR1 is SGHTS and CDR2 is YDEGEE in the germline V gene. The CDR3 nucleotides are TGTGCCAGCAGCCAGGACAGCTCCTACGAGCAGTACTTC. Its protein product is CASSQDSSYEQYF.

This clonotype was counted ten times or more. The chain employs TRBV20-1 and TRBJ1-5, with D unclear. The CDR3 extends over 15 amino acids. The germline V and J ends were trimmed by 0 bases and 6 bases, with 15 bases remaining between them. Per the germline V gene, CDR1 is DFQATT and CDR2 is SNEGSKA (reference sequence). The CDR3 nucleotides are TGCAGTGCTAGAGAGGGTGCGGGATTCAGTCAGCCCCAGCATTTT. This sequence encodes CSAREGAGFSQPQHF.

This clonotype was seen many times. This chain joins TRBV11-2 and TRBJ1-6, with D maybe TRBD1 (6 bases). Looked up from germline, CDR1 is SGHAT and CDR2 is FQNNGV. The V and J ends lost 5 bases and 6 bases respectively, with 8 bases between them. The CDR3 runs to 13 residues. The CDR3 loop reads CASSPDSNSPLHF. The CDR3 DNA sequence: TGTGCCAGCAGCCCGGACAGTAATTCACCCCTCCACTTT. Complete variable domain (other parts from reference TRBV11-2 and TRBJ1-6): EAGVAQSPRYKIIEKRQSVAFWCNPISGHATLYWYQQILGQGPKLLIQFQNNGVVDDSQLPKDRFSAERLKGVDSTLKIQPAKLEDSAVYLCASSPDSNSPLHFGNGTRLTVT.

In this sample, this clonotype turned up a few times. The chain joins TRBV11-2 to TRBJ1-2; D might be TRBD1 (6 bases). V dropped 5 bases and J dropped 5 bases, with 15 bases sitting between them. Per the germline V gene, CDR1 is SGHAT and CDR2 is FQNNGV. The length of the CDR3 is 14 residues. The CDR3 coding sequence is TGTGCCAGCAGCGGAATTCAGGGGTGGTATGGCTACACCTTC. Protein product: CASSGIQGWYGYTF. Looking up the rest from reference TRBV11-2 and TRBJ1-2 gives the full variable domain: EAGVAQSPRYKIIEKRQSVAFWCNPISGHATLYWYQQILGQGPKLLIQFQNNGVVDDSQLPKDRFSAERLKGVDSTLKIQPAKLEDSAVYLCASSGIQGWYGYTFGSGTRLTVV.

The chain recombines TRBV7-6 with TRBJ2-2; no definite D call. Germline CDR1 and CDR2: SGHVS and FNYEAQ. V was cut by 4 bases and J by 9 bases, with 9 bases left in between. The CDR3 covers 12 residues. The CDR3 sequence is CASSSPFRELFF. CDR3 coding DNA: TGTGCCAGCAGCTCCCCTTTCCGGGAGCTGTTTTTT.

The genes are TRBV14 and TRBJ2-5; D is ambiguous. The germline V and J ends were trimmed by 0 bases and 2 bases, with 10 bases remaining between them. This CDR3 region has 15 residues. Germline V CDR1 and CDR2: SGHDN, FVKESK. The CDR3 DNA reads TGTGCCAGCAGCCAAGAAGCCGGGTATCAAGAGACCCAGTACTTC. As protein: CASSQEAGYQETQYF.

This clonotype was found a few times. The CDR3 DNA follows: TGTGCCACGACGGACGCTAGGACCTATGGCTACACCTTC. Protein sequence: CATTDARTYGYTF. V gene TRBV28 combines with J gene TRBJ1-2, with unresolved D. Germline CDR1 and CDR2: MDHEN and SYDVKM. The CDR3 consists of 13 residues. V lost 10 bases to trimming and J lost 4 bases, with 16 bases between them.

The rearrangement joins TRBV20-1 to TRBJ2-1; 7 nucleotides agree with TRBD2. The germline V gene encodes CDR1 DFQATT and CDR2 SNEGSKA (reference sequence). The CDR3 is 13 amino acids. V lost 3 bases, J lost 6 bases, and 5 bases stayed unmatched. This CDR3 is CSASHGTINEQFF. For the CDR3, the DNA is TGCAGTGCTAGTCACGGGACTATCAATGAGCAGTTCTTC.

The chain couples TRBV28 to TRBJ2-7, with 9 bases identical to TRBD1. This CDR3 is built from 14 residues. Trimming took 4 bases from V and 6 from J; bases not matched to a gene: 7. Germline CDR1 reads MDHEN; CDR2 reads SYDVKM. The CDR3 sequence: CASSSSGTGSEQYF. The CDR3 DNA reads TGTGCCAGCAGTTCCTCCGGGACAGGGTCCGAGCAGTACTTC.

In its sample, this clonotype was seen many times. V gene TRBV18 combines with J gene TRBJ2-3; no clear D gene. The CDR3 has 12 residues. In germline, CDR1 is KGHSH, CDR2 LQKENI. The V end lost 1 base, the J end lost 3 bases, and 2 bases lay between the germline ends. CDR3 nucleotide sequence: TGTGCCAGCTCACCACGTACAGATACGCAGTATTTT. It specifies CASSPRTDTQYF. Using reference TRBV18 and TRBJ2-3 for the parts outside the CDR3, the full variable domain is NAGVMQNPRHLVRRRGQEARLRCSPMKGHSHVYWYRQLPEEGLKFMVYLQKENIIDESGMPKERFSAEFPKEGPSILRIQQVVRGDSAAYFCASSPRTDTQYFGPGTRLTVL.